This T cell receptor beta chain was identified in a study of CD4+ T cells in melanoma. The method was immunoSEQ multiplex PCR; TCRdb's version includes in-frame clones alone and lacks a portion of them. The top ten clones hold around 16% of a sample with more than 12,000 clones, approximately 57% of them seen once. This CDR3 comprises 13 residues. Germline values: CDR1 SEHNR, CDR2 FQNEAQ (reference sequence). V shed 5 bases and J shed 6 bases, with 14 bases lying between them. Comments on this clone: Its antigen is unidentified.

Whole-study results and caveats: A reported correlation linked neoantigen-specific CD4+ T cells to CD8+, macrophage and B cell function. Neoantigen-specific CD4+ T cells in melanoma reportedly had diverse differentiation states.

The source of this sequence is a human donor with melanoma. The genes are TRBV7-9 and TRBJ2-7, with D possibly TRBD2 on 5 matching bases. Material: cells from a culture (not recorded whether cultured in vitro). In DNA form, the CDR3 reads TGTGCCAGCAGCGAAAGCCTGGCGGGCGAGCAGTACTTC. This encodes CASSESLAGEQYF.